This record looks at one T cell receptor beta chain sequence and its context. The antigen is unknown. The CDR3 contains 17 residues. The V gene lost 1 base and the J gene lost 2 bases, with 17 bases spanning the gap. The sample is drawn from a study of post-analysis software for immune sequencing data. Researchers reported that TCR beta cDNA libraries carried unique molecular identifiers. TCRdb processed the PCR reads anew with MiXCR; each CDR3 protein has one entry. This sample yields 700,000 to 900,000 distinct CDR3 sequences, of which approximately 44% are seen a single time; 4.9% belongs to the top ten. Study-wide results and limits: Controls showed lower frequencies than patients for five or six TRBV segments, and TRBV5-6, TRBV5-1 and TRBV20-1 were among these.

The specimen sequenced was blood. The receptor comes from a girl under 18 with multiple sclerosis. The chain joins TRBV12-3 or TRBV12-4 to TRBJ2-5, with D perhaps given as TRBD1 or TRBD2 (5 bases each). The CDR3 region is CASSLGPPGQPQETQYF. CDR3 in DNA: TGTGCCAGCAGTTTAGGGCCCCCGGGGCAGCCTCAAGAGACCCAGTACTTC.